This T cell receptor (beta chain) was sequenced for a study of patients and donors after allogeneic stem cell transplantation. Each CDR3 protein is one row after TCRdb ran MiXCR on the RT-PCR reads. The sample has hundreds of thousands of distinct CDR3 sequences, roughly 16% seen once. The V gene's germline CDR1 is SQVTM and CDR2 ANQGSEA. The CDR3 has 15 amino acids. The V gene end was trimmed by 4 bases and the J gene end by 3 bases; junction bases not matched to a gene: 8. The V gene is TRBV29-1, the J gene TRBJ2-1; 8 nucleotides align to TRBD1. The receptor's source is a human donor who was either an allogeneic HSCT recipient or a stem cell or donor lymphocyte infusion donor (not recorded which). It is not recorded whose cells these are; they may come from a transplant donor. The sample consisted of blood, either unsorted or a sorted T cell fraction (not recorded which). As DNA, the CDR3 is TGCAGCGTTGGAAAGGACAGGGTAAACTACAATGAGCAGTTCTTC. This encodes CSVGKDRVNYNEQFF.